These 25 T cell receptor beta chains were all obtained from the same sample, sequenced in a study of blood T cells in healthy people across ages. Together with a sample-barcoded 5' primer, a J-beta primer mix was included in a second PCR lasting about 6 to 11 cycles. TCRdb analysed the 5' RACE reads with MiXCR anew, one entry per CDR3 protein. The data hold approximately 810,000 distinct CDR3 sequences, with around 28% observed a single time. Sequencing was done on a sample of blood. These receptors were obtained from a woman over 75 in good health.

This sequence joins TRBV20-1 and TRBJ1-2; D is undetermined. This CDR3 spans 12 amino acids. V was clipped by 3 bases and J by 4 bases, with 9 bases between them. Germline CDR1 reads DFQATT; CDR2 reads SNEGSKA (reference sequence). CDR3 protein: CSASGQPYGYTF. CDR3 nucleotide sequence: TGCAGTGCTAGCGGGCAGCCCTATGGCTACACCTTC.

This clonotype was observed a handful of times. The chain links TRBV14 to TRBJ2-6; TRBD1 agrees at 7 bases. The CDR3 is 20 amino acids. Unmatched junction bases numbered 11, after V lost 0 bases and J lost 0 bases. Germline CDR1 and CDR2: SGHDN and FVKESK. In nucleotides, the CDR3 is TGTGCCAGCAGCCAAGATCCGAGACAGGGCTATCACTCTGGGGCCAACGTCCTGACTTTC. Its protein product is CASSQDPRQGYHSGANVLTF.

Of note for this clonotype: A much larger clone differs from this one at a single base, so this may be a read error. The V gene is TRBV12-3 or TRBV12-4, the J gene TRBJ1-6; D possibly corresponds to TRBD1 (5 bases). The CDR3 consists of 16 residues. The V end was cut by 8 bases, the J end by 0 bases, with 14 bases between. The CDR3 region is CASPPSRGSYNSPLHF. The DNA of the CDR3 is TGTGCCAGCCCTCCCTCGAGGGGCTCCTATAATTCACCCCTCCACTTT.

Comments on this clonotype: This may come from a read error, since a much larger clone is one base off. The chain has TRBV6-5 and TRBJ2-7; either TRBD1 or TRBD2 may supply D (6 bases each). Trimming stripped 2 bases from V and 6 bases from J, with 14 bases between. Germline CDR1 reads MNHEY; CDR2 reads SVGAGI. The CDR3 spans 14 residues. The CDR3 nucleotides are TGTGCCAGCAGTTACACGGGGGCGCGGGCCGAGCAGTACTTC. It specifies CASSYTGARAEQYF.

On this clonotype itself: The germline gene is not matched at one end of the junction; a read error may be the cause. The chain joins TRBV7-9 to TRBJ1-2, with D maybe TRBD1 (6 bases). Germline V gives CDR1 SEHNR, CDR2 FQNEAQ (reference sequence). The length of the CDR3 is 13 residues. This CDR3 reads CASSPLGTIGYIF. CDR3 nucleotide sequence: TGTGCCAGCAGCCCACTCGGGACAATTGGCTACATCTTC.

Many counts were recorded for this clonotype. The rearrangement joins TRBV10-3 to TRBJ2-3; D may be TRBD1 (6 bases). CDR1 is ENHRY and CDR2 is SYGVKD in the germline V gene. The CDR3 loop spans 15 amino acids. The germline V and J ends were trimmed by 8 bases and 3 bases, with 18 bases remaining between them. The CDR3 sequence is CAIRDTGGITDTQYF. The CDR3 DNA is TGTGCCATCCGGGACACCGGAGGAATAACAGATACGCAGTATTTT.

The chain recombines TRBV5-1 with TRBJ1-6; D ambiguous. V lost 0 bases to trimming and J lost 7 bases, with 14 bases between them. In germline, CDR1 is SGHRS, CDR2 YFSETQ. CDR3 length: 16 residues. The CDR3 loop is CASSLGPGQPNSPLHF. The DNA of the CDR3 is TGCGCCAGCAGCTTGGGTCCAGGCCAACCCAATTCACCCCTCCACTTT.

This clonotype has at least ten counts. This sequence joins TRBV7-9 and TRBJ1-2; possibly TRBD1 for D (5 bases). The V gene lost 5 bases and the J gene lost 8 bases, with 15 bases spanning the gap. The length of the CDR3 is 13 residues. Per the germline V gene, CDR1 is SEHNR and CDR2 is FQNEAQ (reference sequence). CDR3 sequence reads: CASSRTPFGGYTF. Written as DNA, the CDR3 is TGTGCCAGCAGCCGGACACCGTTCGGAGGCTACACCTTC.

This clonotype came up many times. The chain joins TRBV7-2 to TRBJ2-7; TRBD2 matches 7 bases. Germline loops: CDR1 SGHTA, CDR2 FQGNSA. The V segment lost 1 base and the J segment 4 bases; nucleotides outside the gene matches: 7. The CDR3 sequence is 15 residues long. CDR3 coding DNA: TGTGCCAGCAGCTTAGGGTCTAGCGGACCGTACGAGCAGTACTTC. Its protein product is CASSLGSSGPYEQYF.

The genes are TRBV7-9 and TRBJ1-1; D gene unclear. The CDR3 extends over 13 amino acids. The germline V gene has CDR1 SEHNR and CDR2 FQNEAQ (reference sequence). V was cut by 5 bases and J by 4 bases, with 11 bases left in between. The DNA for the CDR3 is TGTGCCAGCAGCCCGCCTGGGAGCACTGAAGCTTTCTTT. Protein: CASSPPGSTEAFF.

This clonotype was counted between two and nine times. CDR3 in amino acids: CASNRDSHGYTF. The CDR3 coding sequence is TGTGCCAGCAATCGGGACAGTCACGGCTACACCTTC. This chain joins TRBV2 and TRBJ1-2; TRBD1 matches 7 bases. The germline V gene encodes CDR1 SNHLY and CDR2 FYNNEI. This CDR3 is built from 12 residues. V lost 7 bases, J lost 8 bases, and 7 bases stayed unmatched. Using reference TRBV2 and TRBJ1-2 for the parts outside the CDR3, the full variable domain is EPEVTQTPSHQVTQMGQEVILRCVPISNHLYFYWYRQILGQKVEFLVSFYNNEISEKSEIFDDQFSVERPDGSNFTLKIRSTKLEDSAMYFCASNRDSHGYTFGSGTRLTVV.

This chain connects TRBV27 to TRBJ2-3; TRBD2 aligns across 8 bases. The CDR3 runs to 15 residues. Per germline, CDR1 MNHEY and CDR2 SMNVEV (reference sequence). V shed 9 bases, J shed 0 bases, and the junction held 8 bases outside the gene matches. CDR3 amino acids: CASLQAGGSTDTQYF. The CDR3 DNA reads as TGTGCCAGTCTCCAGGCGGGGGGTAGCACAGATACGCAGTATTTT.

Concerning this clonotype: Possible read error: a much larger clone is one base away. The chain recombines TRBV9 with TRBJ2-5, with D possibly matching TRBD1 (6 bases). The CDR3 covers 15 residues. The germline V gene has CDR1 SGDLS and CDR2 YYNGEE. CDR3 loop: CVSSPRTVYQETQYF. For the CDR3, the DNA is TGTGTCAGCAGCCCCCGGACAGTATATCAAGAGACCCAGTACTTC.

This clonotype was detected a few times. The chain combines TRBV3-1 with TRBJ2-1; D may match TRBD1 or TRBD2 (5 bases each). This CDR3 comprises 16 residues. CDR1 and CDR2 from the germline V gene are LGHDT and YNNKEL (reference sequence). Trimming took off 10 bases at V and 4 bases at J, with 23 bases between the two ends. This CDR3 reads CATGAALGSLYNEQFF. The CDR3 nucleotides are TGTGCCACCGGGGCGGCCCTCGGGTCTCTTTACAATGAGCAGTTCTTC.

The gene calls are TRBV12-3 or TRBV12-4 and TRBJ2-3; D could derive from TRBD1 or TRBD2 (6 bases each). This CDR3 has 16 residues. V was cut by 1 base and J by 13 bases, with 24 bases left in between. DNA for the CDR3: TGTGCCAGCAGTTTAGAGGCTAGAGGGGGGAGAGATGCGGAGTATTTT. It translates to CASSLEARGGRDAEYF.

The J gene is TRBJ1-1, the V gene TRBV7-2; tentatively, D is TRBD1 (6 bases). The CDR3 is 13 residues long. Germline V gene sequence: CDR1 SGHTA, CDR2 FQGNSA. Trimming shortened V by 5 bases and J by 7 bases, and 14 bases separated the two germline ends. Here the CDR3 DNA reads TGTGCCAGCAGCCACAGGGTAGGTGATGAAGCTTTCTTT. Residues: CASSHRVGDEAFF.

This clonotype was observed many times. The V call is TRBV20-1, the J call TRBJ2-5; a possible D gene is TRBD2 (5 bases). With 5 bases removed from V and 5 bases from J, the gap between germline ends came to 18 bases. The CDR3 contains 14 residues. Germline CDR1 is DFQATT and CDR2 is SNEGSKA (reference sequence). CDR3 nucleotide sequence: TGCAGTGCTTATACTAGACGGGCCGGGGAGACCCAGTACTTC. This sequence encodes CSAYTRRAGETQYF.

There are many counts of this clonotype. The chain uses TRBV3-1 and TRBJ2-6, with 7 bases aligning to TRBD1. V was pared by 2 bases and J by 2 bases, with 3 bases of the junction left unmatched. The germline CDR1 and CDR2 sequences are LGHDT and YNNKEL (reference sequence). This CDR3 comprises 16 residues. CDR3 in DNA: TGTGCCAGCAGCCAACCCGGACAGGCTGGGGCCAACGTCCTGACTTTC. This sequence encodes CASSQPGQAGANVLTF.

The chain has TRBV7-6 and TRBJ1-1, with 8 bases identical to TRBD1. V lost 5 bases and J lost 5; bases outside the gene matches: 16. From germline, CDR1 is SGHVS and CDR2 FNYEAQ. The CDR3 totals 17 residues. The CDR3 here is CASSRPGQEMRGTEAFF. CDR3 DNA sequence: TGTGCCAGCAGCCGGCCGGGACAGGAAATGAGAGGGACTGAAGCTTTCTTT.

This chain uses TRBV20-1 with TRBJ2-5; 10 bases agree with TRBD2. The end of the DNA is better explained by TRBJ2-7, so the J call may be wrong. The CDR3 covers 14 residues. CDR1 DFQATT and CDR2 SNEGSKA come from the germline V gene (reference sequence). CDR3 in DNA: TGCAGTGCTTCCGGACTAGCGGAAGCCTACGAGCAGTACTTC. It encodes CSASGLAEAYEQYF.

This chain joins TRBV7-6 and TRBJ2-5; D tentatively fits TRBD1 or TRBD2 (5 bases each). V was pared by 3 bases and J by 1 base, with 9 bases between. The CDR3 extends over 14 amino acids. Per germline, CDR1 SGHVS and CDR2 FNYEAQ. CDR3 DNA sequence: TGTGCCAGCAGCTTTCGGGACGGCCAAGAGACCCAGTACTTC. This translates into CASSFRDGQETQYF. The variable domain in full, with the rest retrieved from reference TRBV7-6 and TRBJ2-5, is GAGVSQSPRYKVTKRGQDVALRCDPISGHVSLYWYRQALGQGPEFLTYFNYEAQQDKSGLPNDRFSAERPEGSISTLTIQRTEQRDSAMYRCASSFRDGQETQYFGPGTRLLVL.

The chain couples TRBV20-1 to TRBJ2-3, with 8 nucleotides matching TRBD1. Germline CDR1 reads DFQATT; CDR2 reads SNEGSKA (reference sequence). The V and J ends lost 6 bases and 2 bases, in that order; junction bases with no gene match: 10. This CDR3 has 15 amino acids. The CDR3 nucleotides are TGCAGTGCAATAACAGGGGGGCGAGACACAGATACGCAGTATTTT. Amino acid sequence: CSAITGGRDTDTQYF.

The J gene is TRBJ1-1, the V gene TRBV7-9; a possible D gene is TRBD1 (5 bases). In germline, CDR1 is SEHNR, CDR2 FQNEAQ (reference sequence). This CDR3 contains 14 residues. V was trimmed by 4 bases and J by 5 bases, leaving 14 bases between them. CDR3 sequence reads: CASSWQGMGTEAFF. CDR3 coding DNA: TGTGCCAGCAGCTGGCAGGGCATGGGAACTGAAGCTTTCTTT.

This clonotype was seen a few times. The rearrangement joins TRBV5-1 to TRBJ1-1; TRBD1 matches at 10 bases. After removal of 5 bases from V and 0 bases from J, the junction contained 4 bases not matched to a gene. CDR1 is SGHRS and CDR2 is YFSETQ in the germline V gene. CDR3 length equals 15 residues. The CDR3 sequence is CASRRTGGVNTEAFF. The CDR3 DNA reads TGCGCCAGCAGGCGGACAGGGGGGGTGAACACTGAAGCTTTCTTT.

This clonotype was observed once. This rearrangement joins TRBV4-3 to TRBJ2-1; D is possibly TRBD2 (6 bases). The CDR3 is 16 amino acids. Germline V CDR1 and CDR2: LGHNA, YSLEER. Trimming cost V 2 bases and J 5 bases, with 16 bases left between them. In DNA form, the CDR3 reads TGCGCCAGCAGCCAACACGGACTACCGCCGAACAATGAGCAGTTCTTC. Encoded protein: CASSQHGLPPNNEQFF.